This is a list of T cell receptor beta chains from one sample in a study of T cell repertoires in cytomegalovirus infection. In TCRdb, the reads were re-called with MiXCR into one record per CDR3 protein. The table records 200,000 to 300,000 distinct CDR3 sequences, approximately 13% of them present only once. The source material was PBMCs. The receptors shown here come from a human donor in good health (CMV status not recorded). Some clones in this sample may be carry-over from other donors' samples. Both conserved end residues are part of each CDR3. The order of the fields is J gene, V gene, D gene, clone size, CDR3 DNA, CDR3 protein. The D gene is left open where the match is weak. Where a row states a size, it is once, few, many or the class of an expanded clone; other rows omit it.

TRBJ2-6	TRBV7-2	NA	many	TGTGCCAGCAGCATACTGGGACGCCGAATCTCTGGGGCCAACGTCCTGACTTTC	CASSILGRRISGANVLTF
TRBJ1-4	TRBV4-3	TRBD1	few	TGCGCCAGCAGCCAGGACACAGGGGGCGCAGCAACTAATGAAAAACTGTTTTTT	CASSQDTGGAATNEKLFF
TRBJ2-1	TRBV3-1	NA	NA	TGTGCCAGCAGCCTAATAGGGACTCCGGAGCAGTTCTTC	CASSLIGTPEQFF
TRBJ2-7	TRBV5-4	TRBD2	many	TGTGCCAGCAGCTTCGGGACTAGCGGGGGGTACGAGCAGTACTTC	CASSFGTSGGYEQYF
TRBJ2-5	TRBV19	NA	NA	TGTGCCAGTAGCCCGACAGGACTCCATTCGGAGACCCAGTACTTC	CASSPTGLHSETQYF
TRBJ2-2	TRBV19	TRBD1	few	TGTGCCAGTAGTATAGCGACAGGGGGCGCGGACACCGGGGAGCTGTTTTTT	CASSIATGGADTGELFF
TRBJ2-5	TRBV7-2	TRBD2	many	TGTGCCAGCAGCCCTGGACTAGCCGGCGAGACCCAGTACTTC	CASSPGLAGETQYF
TRBJ1-5	TRBV20-1	NA	few	TGCAGTGCTAGTCAGACTGAGCAGCCCCAGCATTTT	CSASQTEQPQHF
TRBJ1-3	TRBV10-3	NA	NA	TGTGCCATCAGCTCCGACTTAAGCTCTGGAAACACCATATATTTT	CAISSDLSSGNTIYF
TRBJ2-1	TRBV5-1	TRBD1	NA	TGCGCCAGCAGCTTCGACAGGGGGGACAATGAGCAGTTCTTC	CASSFDRGDNEQFF
TRBJ2-3	TRBV10-3	TRBD2	NA	TGTGCCATCAGTGGCGGGAGGAGCACAGATACGCAGTATTTT	CAISGGRSTDTQYF
TRBJ1-4	TRBV6-2/TRBV6-3	NA	many	TGTGCCAGCAAGGACTCTGCAACTAATGAAAAACTGTTTTTT	CASKDSATNEKLFF
TRBJ1-1	TRBV29-1	NA	NA	TGCAGCGTTTCGGTGAACACTGAAGCTTTCTTT	CSVSVNTEAFF
TRBJ2-3	TRBV6-5	NA	NA	TGTGCCAGCAAAGAGACTAGCACAGATACGCAGTATTTT	CASKETSTDTQYF
TRBJ2-7	TRBV18	NA	NA	TGTGCCAGCTCACCACGAGACGGAGCCTACGAGCAGTACTTC	CASSPRDGAYEQYF
TRBJ2-1	TRBV9	TRBD2	NA	TGTGCCAGCAGTTCCTACGGGACTAGCGGTTACAATGAGCAGTTCTTC	CASSSYGTSGYNEQFF
TRBJ2-1	TRBV18	TRBD2	NA	TGTGCCAGCTCACCATTCCTGGCTAGCGGGATGGTGGATGAGCAGTTCTTC	CASSPFLASGMVDEQFF
TRBJ2-3	TRBV7-3	TRBD1	many	TGTGCCAGCAGCCTCCAGGGGGCTGGCACAGATACGCAGTATTTT	CASSLQGAGTDTQYF
TRBJ2-4	TRBV6-2/TRBV6-3	NA	few	TGTGCCAGCAGTTACTCGATTACAGGCGGCTTGGACATTCAGTACTTC	CASSYSITGGLDIQYF
TRBJ1-5	TRBV7-2	TRBD1	many	TGTGCCAGCAGCCTATCCGGGACAGGGAGTAGCAATCAGCCCCAGCATTTT	CASSLSGTGSSNQPQHF
TRBJ1-2	TRBV6-5	TRBD1	NA	TGTGCCAGCAGTCTCGGGACAGGAAGGGGCTACACCTTC	CASSLGTGRGYTF
TRBJ1-5	TRBV3-1	TRBD1	NA	TGTGCCAGCAGCCATTCCGGACAGGGAAGTCAGCCCCAGCATTTT	CASSHSGQGSQPQHF
TRBJ2-2	TRBV5-1	NA	few	TGCGCCAGCAGCTTCACATCGAACACCGGGGAGCTGTTTTTT	CASSFTSNTGELFF
TRBJ1-4	TRBV7-2	NA	many	TGTGCCAGCAGCTTTGGGGGGCAAGGGGAAAAACTGTTTTTT	CASSFGGQGEKLFF
TRBJ2-1	TRBV6-2/TRBV6-3	NA	few	TGTGCCAGCAGTTACACCGGGATGTCCTACAATGAGCAGTTCTTC	CASSYTGMSYNEQFF
TRBJ1-2	TRBV3-1	NA	few	TGTGCCAGCAGCCCCGAGGGGGGGCCCGTCAACTATGGCTACACCTTC	CASSPEGGPVNYGYTF
TRBJ2-5	TRBV14	NA	NA	TGTGCCAGCAGCCAAGAAGGTTGGTGGGAGACCCAGTACTTC	CASSQEGWWETQYF
TRBJ2-2	TRBV14	TRBD1	NA	TGTGCCAGCAGCCAAGCCGAGACAGGGTCTAAGACCGGGGAGCTGTTTTTT	CASSQAETGSKTGELFF
TRBJ2-1	TRBV2	NA	few	TGTGCCAGCAGTGAAGCGAGTCTGTACAATGAGCAGTTCTTC	CASSEASLYNEQFF
TRBJ2-5	TRBV7-2	NA	many	TGTGCCAGCAGCAGCCGGGCCCCCGGGACCCAGTACTTC	CASSSRAPGTQYF
TRBJ1-2	TRBV7-9	NA	many	TGTGCCAGCAGCCGAGACGGAATCTATGGCTACACCTTC	CASSRDGIYGYTF
TRBJ2-7	TRBV2	TRBD1	few	TGTGCCAGCAGGGGAAACAGGGGTTTAACGGGCGAGCAGTACTTC	CASRGNRGLTGEQYF
TRBJ1-4	TRBV18	NA	few	TGTGCCAGCTCACCTCGCGGGGCTAATGAAAAACTGTTTTTT	CASSPRGANEKLFF
TRBJ2-1	TRBV7-3	TRBD2	many	TGTGCCAGCAGCCCACGGACTAGCGGGGGGTACAATGAGCAGTTCTTC	CASSPRTSGGYNEQFF
TRBJ2-1	TRBV7-9	NA	NA	TGTGCCAGCAGCTTGATCCCCCGGGTTGAGCAGTTCTTC	CASSLIPRVEQFF
TRBJ2-7	TRBV28	NA	many	TGTGCCAGCAAAAAAGGGAGCTACGAGCAGTACTTC	CASKKGSYEQYF
TRBJ2-1	TRBV28	TRBD1	many	TGTGCCAGCAGTTCCCCGACAGGGGAGCAGTTCTTC	CASSSPTGEQFF
TRBJ2-2	TRBV7-2	NA	many	TGTGCCAGCAGCTCTTTTATGAACACCGGGGAGCTGTTTTTT	CASSSFMNTGELFF
TRBJ2-7	TRBV28	NA	NA	TGTGCCAGCACCTTAGGGGGGCCGGGCATCTACGAGCAGTACTTC	CASTLGGPGIYEQYF
TRBJ2-3	TRBV7-6	TRBD2	many	TGTGCCAGCAGCCCTAGGGGCGCTACTAGCGGGAGCACCCACACAGATACGCAGTATTTT	CASSPRGATSGSTHTDTQYF
TRBJ2-5	TRBV7-9	NA	many	TGTGCCAGCAGCTTAGAACTCAGGGAAGAGACCCAGTACTTC	CASSLELREETQYF
TRBJ1-1	TRBV7-2	NA	medium-sized	TGTGCCAGCAGCTTAATAGGCGGGTCCCACGATACTGAAGCTTTCTTT	CASSLIGGSHDTEAFF
TRBJ2-2	TRBV2	NA	many	TGTGCCAGCAAACAGGGACCTGGGTCGAACACCGGGGAGCTGTTTTTT	CASKQGPGSNTGELFF
TRBJ1-4	TRBV7-2	NA	many	TGTGCCAGCAGCTCGACGGGCGTCGGTGAAAAACTGTTTTTT	CASSSTGVGEKLFF
TRBJ2-7	TRBV7-2	TRBD2	many	TGTGCCAGCAGCTGGCGGGGGGACGACGAGCAGTACTTC	CASSWRGDDEQYF
TRBJ2-5	TRBV7-2	TRBD1	many	TGTGCCAGCAGCTTAGGAGGGGGCCTCCAGGAGACCCAGTACTTC	CASSLGGGLQETQYF
TRBJ1-2	TRBV7-9	NA	NA	TGTGCCAGCAGCCAAGGGGAGGGGGATGGCTACACCTTC	CASSQGEGDGYTF
TRBJ2-7	TRBV7-8	NA	NA	TGTGCCAGCAGCTTAAGCGTCAGGGACGAGCAGTACTTC	CASSLSVRDEQYF
TRBJ1-6	TRBV28	NA	many	TGTGCCAGCAGTTTAGGGGGGTTGGGCTCACCCCTCCACTTT	CASSLGGLGSPLHF
TRBJ2-1	TRBV3-1	TRBD1	NA	TGTGCGGCAGGGGGATGGGGCTACAATGAGCAGTTCTTC	CAAGGWGYNEQFF
TRBJ2-1	TRBV7-2	TRBD1	many	TGTGCCAGCAGCTCCGGGACAGAGTACAATGAGCAGTTCTTC	CASSSGTEYNEQFF
TRBJ1-1	TRBV7-2	NA	many	TGTGCCAGCAGCCTTATCTCCGGCGGCACTGAAGCTTTCTTT	CASSLISGGTEAFF
TRBJ2-5	TRBV7-8	NA	many	TGTGCCAGCAGCTTAGGGGGCCTCGGGGAGACCCAGTACTTC	CASSLGGLGETQYF
TRBJ1-1	TRBV20-1	NA	NA	TGCAGCGTGGGACGGCGGATAAACACTGAAGCTTTCTTT	CSVGRRINTEAFF
TRBJ1-1	TRBV7-2	NA	many	TGTGCCAGCAGCTTAGTAGCCATGAACACTGAAGCTTTCTTT	CASSLVAMNTEAFF
TRBJ2-5	TRBV7-8	NA	many	TGTGCCAGCAGCTTAGCTACAACAGGCTGGGGAGAGACCCAGTACTTC	CASSLATTGWGETQYF
TRBJ1-2	TRBV12-3/TRBV12-4	TRBD1	many	TGTGCCAGCAGTCCTGGACAGGGGCTGACACTTAAGGGCTACACCTTC	CASSPGQGLTLKGYTF
TRBJ1-1	TRBV7-2	NA	many	TGTGCCAGCAGCTTTTCGGGCGCCGGCACTGAAGCTTTCTTT	CASSFSGAGTEAFF
TRBJ1-5	TRBV7-2	NA	many	TGTGCCAGCAGCAGGGGCAGGGGATCTTATCAGCCCCAGCATTTT	CASSRGRGSYQPQHF
TRBJ2-2	TRBV12-3/TRBV12-4	NA	many	TGTGCCAGCCGCAATAAACCCACCGGGGAGCTGTTTTTT	CASRNKPTGELFF